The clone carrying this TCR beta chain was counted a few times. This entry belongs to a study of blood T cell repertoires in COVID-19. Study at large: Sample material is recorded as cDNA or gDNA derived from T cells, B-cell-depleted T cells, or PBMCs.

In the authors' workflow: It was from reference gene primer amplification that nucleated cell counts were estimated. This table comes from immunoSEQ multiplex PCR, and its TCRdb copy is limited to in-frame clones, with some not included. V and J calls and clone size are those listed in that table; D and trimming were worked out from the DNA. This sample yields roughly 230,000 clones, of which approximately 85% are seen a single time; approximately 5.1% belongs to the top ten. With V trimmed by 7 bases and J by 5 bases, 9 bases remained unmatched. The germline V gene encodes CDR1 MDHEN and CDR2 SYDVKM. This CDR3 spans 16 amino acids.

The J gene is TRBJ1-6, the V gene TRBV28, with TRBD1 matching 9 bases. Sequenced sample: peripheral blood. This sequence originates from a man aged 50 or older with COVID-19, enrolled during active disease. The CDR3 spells CASITGGAYDNSPLHF. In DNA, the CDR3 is TGTGCCAGCATTACAGGGGGCGCGTACGATAATTCACCCCTCCACTTT.